The rows below give T cell receptor beta chains drawn from one sample of a study of cytomegalovirus exposure and HLA in healthy donors. TCRdb's table, derived via immunoSEQ multiplex PCR, lists solely in-frame clones and lacks some. Altogether more than 110,000 clones are present, around 80% being singletons, with the ten largest covering about 5%. The sequenced material came from PBMCs. These receptors were collected from a male donor in good health and CMV-seronegative. Both conserved end residues are trimmed from each CDR3.

J,V,CDR3
TRBJ2-1,TRBV4-3,ASSQDFRGEQF
TRBJ1-2,TRBV5-6,ASSLVGHYGYT
TRBJ1-6,TRBV5-5,ASAQSGQGGSPLH
TRBJ1-5,TRBV4-1,ASSQEGTGGNQPQH
TRBJ2-7,TRBV5-1,ASSLAGQGPYEQY
TRBJ2-7,TRBV7-2,ASSPRAVAYEQY
TRBJ2-1,TRBV27,ASSKTGGSYNEQF
TRBJ1-5,TRBV18,ASSPATGGNQPQH
TRBJ2-5,TRBV7-8,ASSQWSAGIVGTQY
TRBJ2-6,TRBV19,ASHRGTGANVLT
TRBJ1-2,TRBV27,ASSPTGRASAGYT
TRBJ2-2,TRBV2,ASNPYPGYPGELF
TRBJ2-2,TRBV23-1,ATRNRGRNGELF
TRBJ2-5,TRBV27,ASRHRGPAQETQY
TRBJ1-4,TRBV7-8,ASSLGTANEKLF
TRBJ2-3,TRBV4-1,ASSAGPRRTDTQY
TRBJ1-1,TRBV29-1,SATQGAF
TRBJ1-1,TRBV19,ASTGQLQTGEAF
TRBJ2-5,TRBV7-2,ASSLRTGEQY
TRBJ1-1,TRBV6-4,ASSDSDRGTEAF
TRBJ1-2,TRBV5-6,ASTTDYT
TRBJ2-7,TRBV2,ASSETSGLPYEQY
TRBJ2-6,TRBV7-2,ASSPAGRANVLT
TRBJ1-1,TRBV4-3,ASSQSTGRAEAF
TRBJ2-3,TRBV7-2,ASSWGTSGVRRGDTQY
TRBJ1-2,TRBV5-1,ASSVTGDGYT
TRBJ2-7,TRBV5-1,ASSPRGFDEQY